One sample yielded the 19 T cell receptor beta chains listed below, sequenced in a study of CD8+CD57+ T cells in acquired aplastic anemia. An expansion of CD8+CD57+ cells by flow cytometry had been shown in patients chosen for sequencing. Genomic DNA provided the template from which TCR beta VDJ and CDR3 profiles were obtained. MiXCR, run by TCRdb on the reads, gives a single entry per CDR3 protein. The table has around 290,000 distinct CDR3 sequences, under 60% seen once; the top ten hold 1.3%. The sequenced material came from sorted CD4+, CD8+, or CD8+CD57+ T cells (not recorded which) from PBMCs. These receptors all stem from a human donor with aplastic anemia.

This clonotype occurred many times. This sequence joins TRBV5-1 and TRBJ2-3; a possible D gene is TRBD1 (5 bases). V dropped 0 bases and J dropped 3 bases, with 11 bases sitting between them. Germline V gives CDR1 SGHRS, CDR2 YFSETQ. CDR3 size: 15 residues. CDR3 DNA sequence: TGCGCCAGCAGCTTGGATTGGGGCAGGACAGATACGCAGTATTTT. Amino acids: CASSLDWGRTDTQYF.

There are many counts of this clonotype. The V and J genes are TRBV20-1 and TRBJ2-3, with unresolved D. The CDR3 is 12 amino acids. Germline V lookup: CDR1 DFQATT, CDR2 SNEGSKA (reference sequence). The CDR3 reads CRPVQGTDTQYF. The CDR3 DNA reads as TGCAGGCCGGTGCAGGGCACAGATACGCAGTATTTT.

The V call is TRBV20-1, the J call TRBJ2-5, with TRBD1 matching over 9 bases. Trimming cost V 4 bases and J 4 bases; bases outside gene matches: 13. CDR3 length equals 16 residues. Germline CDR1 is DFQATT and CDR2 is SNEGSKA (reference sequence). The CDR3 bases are TGCAGTGCTACTGGCTCCGGGACAGGGATGGGAGAGACCCAGTACTTC. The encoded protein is CSATGSGTGMGETQYF.

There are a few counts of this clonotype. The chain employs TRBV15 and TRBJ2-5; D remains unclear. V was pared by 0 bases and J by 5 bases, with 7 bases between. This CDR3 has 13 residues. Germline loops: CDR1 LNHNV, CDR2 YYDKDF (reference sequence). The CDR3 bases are TGTGCCACCAGCAGAGAAGTTTATGAGACCCAGTACTTC. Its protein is CATSREVYETQYF.

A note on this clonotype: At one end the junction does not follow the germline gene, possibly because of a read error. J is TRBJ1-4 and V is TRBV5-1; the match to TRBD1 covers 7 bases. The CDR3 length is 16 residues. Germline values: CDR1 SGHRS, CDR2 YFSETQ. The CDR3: CASSSQMRQGVETLFF. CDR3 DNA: TGCGCCAGCAGCTCACAAATGAGGCAGGGGGTTGAAACACTGTTTTTT.

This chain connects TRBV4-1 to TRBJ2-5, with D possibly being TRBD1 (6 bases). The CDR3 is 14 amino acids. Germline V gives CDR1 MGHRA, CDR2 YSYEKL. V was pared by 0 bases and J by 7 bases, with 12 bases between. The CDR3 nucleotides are TGCGCCAGCAGCCAAGACAGGGACACCCCGACCCAGTACTTC. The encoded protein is CASSQDRDTPTQYF.

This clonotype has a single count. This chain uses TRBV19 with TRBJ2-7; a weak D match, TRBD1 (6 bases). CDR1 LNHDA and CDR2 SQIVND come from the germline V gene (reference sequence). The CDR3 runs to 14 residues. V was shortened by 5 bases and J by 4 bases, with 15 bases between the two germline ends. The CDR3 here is CASSPSQGRYEQYF. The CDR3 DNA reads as TGTGCCAGTAGTCCCTCACAGGGACGGTACGAGCAGTACTTC.

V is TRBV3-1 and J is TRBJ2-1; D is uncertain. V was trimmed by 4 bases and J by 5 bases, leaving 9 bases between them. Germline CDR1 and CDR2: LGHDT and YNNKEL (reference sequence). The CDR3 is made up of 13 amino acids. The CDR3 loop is CASSLDPHNEQFF. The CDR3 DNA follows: TGTGCCAGCAGCCTCGACCCTCACAATGAGCAGTTCTTC.

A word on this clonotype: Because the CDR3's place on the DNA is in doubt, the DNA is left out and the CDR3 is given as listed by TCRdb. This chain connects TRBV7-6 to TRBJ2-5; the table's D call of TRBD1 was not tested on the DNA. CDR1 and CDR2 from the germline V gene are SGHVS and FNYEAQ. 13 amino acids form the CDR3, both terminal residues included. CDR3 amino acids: CASIRARGETQYF.

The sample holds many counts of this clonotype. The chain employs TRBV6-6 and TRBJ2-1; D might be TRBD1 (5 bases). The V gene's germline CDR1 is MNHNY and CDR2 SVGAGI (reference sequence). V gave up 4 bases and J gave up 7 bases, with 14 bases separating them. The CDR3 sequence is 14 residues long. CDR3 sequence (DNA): TGTGCCAGCAGTTTGGCATCTTCAGGGAATGAGCAGTTCTTC. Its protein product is CASSLASSGNEQFF.

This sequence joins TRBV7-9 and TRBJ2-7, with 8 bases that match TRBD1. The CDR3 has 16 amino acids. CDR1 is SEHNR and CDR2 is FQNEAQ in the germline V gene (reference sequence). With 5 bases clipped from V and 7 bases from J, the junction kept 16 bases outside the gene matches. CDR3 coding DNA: TGTGCCAGCAGCCCCGCAGGGGGCGGTAGGACCGGGGAGCAGTACTTC. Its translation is CASSPAGGGRTGEQYF.

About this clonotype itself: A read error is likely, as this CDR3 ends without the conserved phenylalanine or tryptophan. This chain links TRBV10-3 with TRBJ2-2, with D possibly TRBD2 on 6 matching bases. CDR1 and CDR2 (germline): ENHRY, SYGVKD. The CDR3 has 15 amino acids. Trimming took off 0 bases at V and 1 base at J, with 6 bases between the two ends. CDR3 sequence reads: CAISESGGNTGELFL. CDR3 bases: TGTGCCATCAGTGAGTCGGGGGGGAACACCGGGGAGCTGTTTCTT.

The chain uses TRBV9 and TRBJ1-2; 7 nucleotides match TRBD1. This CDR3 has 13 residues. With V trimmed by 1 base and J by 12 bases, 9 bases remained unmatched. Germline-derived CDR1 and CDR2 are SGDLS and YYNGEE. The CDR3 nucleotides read TGTGCCAGCAGCGTAAAACGGGACAGAGCGAACACCTTC. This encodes CASSVKRDRANTF.

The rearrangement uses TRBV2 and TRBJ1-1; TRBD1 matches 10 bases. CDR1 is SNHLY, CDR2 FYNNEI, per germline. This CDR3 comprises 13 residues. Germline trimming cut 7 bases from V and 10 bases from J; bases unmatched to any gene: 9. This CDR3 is CASTSGTGAAAFF. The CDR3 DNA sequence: TGTGCCAGCACCTCCGGGACAGGGGCCGCAGCTTTCTTT. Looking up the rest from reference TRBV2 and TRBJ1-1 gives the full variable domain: EPEVTQTPSHQVTQMGQEVILRCVPISNHLYFYWYRQILGQKVEFLVSFYNNEISEKSEIFDDQFSVERPDGSNFTLKIRSTKLEDSAMYFCASTSGTGAAAFFGQGTRLTVV.

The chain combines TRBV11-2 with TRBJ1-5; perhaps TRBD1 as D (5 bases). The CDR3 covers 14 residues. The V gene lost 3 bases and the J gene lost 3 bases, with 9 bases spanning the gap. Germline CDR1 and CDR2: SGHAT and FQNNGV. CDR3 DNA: TGTGCCAGCAGCTTGAAGGGGTCCAATCAGCCCCAGCATTTT. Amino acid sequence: CASSLKGSNQPQHF.

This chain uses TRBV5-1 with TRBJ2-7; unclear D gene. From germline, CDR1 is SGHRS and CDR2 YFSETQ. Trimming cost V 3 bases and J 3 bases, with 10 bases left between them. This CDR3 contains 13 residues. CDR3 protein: CASSSRTDYEQYF. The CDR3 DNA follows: TGCGCCAGCAGCTCCCGAACCGACTACGAGCAGTACTTC. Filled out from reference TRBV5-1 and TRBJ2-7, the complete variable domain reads KAGVTQTPRYLIKTRGQQVTLSCSPISGHRSVSWYQQTPGQGLQFLFEYFSETQRNKGNFPGRFSGRQFSNSRSEMNVSTLELGDSALYLCASSSRTDYEQYFGPGTRLTVT.

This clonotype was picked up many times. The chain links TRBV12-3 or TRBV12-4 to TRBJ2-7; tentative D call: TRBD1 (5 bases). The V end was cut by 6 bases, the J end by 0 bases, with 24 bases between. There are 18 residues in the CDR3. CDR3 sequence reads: CASSPDKGLLLTSYEQYF. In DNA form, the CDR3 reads TGTGCCAGCAGCCCGGACAAGGGCCTTCTACTGACCTCCTACGAGCAGTACTTC.

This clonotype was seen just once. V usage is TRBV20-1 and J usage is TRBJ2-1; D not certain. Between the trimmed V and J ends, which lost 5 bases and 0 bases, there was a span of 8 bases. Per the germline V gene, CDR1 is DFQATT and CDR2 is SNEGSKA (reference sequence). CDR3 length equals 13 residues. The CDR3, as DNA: TGCAGTGCTCACAGCCGCTCCTACAATGAGCAGTTCTTC. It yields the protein CSAHSRSYNEQFF.

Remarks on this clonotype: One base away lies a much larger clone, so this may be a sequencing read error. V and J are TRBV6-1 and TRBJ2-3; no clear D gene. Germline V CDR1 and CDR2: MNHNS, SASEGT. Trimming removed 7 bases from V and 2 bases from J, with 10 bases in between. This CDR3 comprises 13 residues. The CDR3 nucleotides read TGTGCCAGCAAACCGGTCATCACAGATACGCAGTATTTT. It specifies CASKPVITDTQYF.